Listed below are T cell receptor beta chains from one sample, sequenced in a study of shared clonotypes between healthy human individuals. Clones were sequenced by immunoSEQ multiplex PCR, and TCRdb holds only the in-frame ones, with some missing. The sample includes about 2 million clones, just under 95% seen only once; the top ten take 0.95% to 1.5%. Source material: naive CD8+ T cells sorted from blood. Receptors were obtained from a man younger than 30 in good health. Both conserved end residues are part of each CDR3.

V	length	J	CDR3
TRBV9	12	TRBJ2-1	CASSVAEGEQFF
TRBV4-3	13	TRBJ1-1	CASSPTGGPEAFF
TRBV4-3	19	TRBJ2-5	CASSQDINIAGVYQETQYF
TRBV5-6	14	TRBJ1-1	CASSVGQGSTEAFF
TRBV19	12	TRBJ2-1	CATGDPNNEQFF
TRBV27	15	TRBJ2-1	CASSNRDRGYNEQFF
TRBV29-1	13	TRBJ1-5	CSVGPDGNQPQHF
TRBV27	14	TRBJ1-1	CASSATSWDSEAFF
TRBV27	14	TRBJ2-1	CASSSRLAGDEQFF
TRBV5-6	13	TRBJ2-7	CASSLGASPEQYF
TRBV6-5	14	TRBJ1-1	CASSPYDSYTEAFF
TRBV27	15	TRBJ1-4	CASSWGTALNEKLFF
TRBV2	14	TRBJ1-1	CASSGSAENTEAFF
TRBV27	13	TRBJ1-2	CASSRWTGGGYTF
TRBV13	14	TRBJ2-2	CASSLAGNTGELFF
TRBV27	15	TRBJ2-6	CASTHTGAGANVLTF
TRBV5-6	16	TRBJ2-1	CASSLEIQGASNEQFF
TRBV30	13	TRBJ2-6	CAHRESGANVLTF
TRBV27	13	TRBJ2-3	CASSLLIADTQYF
TRBV4-1	15	TRBJ2-7	CASSQVASGTGEQYF
TRBV5-6	15	TRBJ2-7	CASSWTSGRDYEQYF
TRBV30	16	TRBJ1-1	CAWSEARWIGNTEAFF
TRBV5-4	13	TRBJ2-1	CASSPPDYNEQFF
TRBV6-5	13	TRBJ2-2	CASRRGYTGELFF
TRBV4-1	15	TRBJ2-5	CASSQDGTLEETQYF
TRBV13	12	TRBJ2-1	CASSVGINEQFF
TRBV7-9	17	TRBJ2-4	CASSYRSGRWDSNIQYF
TRBV4-3	18	TRBJ1-5	CASSQETGSRGGNQPQHF
TRBV27	14	TRBJ1-1	CASKQHQLNTEAFF
TRBV28	14	TRBJ2-7	CASSLRDGTYEQYF
TRBV27	16	TRBJ2-4	CASIQDLGTSGNIQYF
TRBV29-1	14	.	CSVLMIGISYEQYF
TRBV11-2	15	TRBJ2-5	CASSWTGGWEETQYF
TRBV9	14	TRBJ2-3	CASSVGGQWDTQYF
TRBV6-5	15	TRBJ2-7	CASSKQGTSSYEQYF
TRBV5-6	13	TRBJ1-1	CASSLIGNTEAFF
TRBV5-4	11	TRBJ1-1	CAIGQAPEAFF
TRBV27	14	TRBJ1-1	CASKYGTGVAEAFF
TRBV7-6	15	TRBJ2-3	CASSRTSGSTDTQYF
TRBV27	13	TRBJ1-1	CASRPRENTEAFF
TRBV27	14	TRBJ2-2	CASSLNLNTGELFF
TRBV4-1	14	TRBJ1-1	CASSQDRGFTEAFF
TRBV9	14	TRBJ1-2	CASSVGGGDYGYTF
TRBV28	15	TRBJ1-1	CASSLALTASTEAFF
TRBV5-6	13	TRBJ2-3	CASSAEGTDTQYF
TRBV7-9	12	TRBJ2-7	CASSFLPDEQYF
TRBV5-1	15	TRBJ2-3	CASSFRDSRTDTQYF